One sample yielded the 9 T cell receptor beta chains listed below, sequenced in a study of beta chain features in type 1 diabetes. Their target antigens are unknown. Isolated RNA was reverse transcribed in full, so expressed TCRB transcripts were sequenced. Libraries were prepared by immunoSEQ multiplex PCR; TCRdb keeps only in-frame clonotypes and omits some of them. The top ten clones hold roughly 0.02% of a sample with under 300,000 clones, roughly 13% of them seen once. The study's findings and limits: Moderate yet significant TCRB CDR3 shortening was seen in Type 1 diabetes patients in all four CD4+ subsets.

The source material was naive CD4+ T cells from blood. Receptors were obtained from a man aged 25 to 45 with type 1 diabetes.

This sequence joins TRBV9 and TRBJ2-5, with D possibly TRBD2 on 6 matching bases. V was trimmed by 3 bases and J by 4 bases, leaving 13 bases between them. This CDR3 has 14 amino acids. CDR1 and CDR2 (germline): SGDLS, YYNGEE. CDR3 region: CASSAGTAPETQYF. CDR3 coding DNA: TGTGCCAGCAGCGCCGGGACTGCCCCAGAGACCCAGTACTTC.

J is TRBJ1-2 and V is TRBV2, with D perhaps TRBD1 (5 bases). The CDR3 sequence is 15 residues long. V dropped 3 bases and J dropped 6 bases, with 17 bases sitting between them. Germline loops: CDR1 SNHLY, CDR2 FYNNEI. As DNA, the CDR3 is TGTGCCAGCAGTGATTCGTTGGGGCGCTATCATGGCTACACCTTC. This sequence encodes CASSDSLGRYHGYTF.

The chain joins TRBV5-1 to TRBJ2-1; 14 bases fit TRBD2. The CDR3 contains 16 residues. With 4 bases clipped from V and 6 bases from J, the junction kept 6 bases outside the gene matches. In germline, CDR1 is SGHRS, CDR2 YFSETQ. The CDR3 nucleotides read TGCGCCAGCAGCGGCGGACTAGCGGGAGGAGGCAATGAGCAGTTCTTC. Translation: CASSGGLAGGGNEQFF.

The chain combines TRBV19 with TRBJ2-3; 9 nucleotides agree with TRBD2. The germline V gene encodes CDR1 LNHDA and CDR2 SQIVND (reference sequence). The CDR3 is 18 residues long. V gave up 6 bases and J gave up 5 bases; unmatched junction bases: 18. The CDR3 DNA follows: TGTGCCAGTAGCCCGATGGGGCTCGGCGGGGGGGCAGGAGATACGCAGTATTTT. Encoded protein: CASSPMGLGGGAGDTQYF.

This clone occurred a few times. The CDR3 DNA is TGTGCCACCAGCAGCTTTGACAGGGTGGCAAATGAGCAGTACTTC. This encodes CATSSFDRVANEQYF. V is TRBV15 and J is TRBJ2-7; 7 bases fit TRBD1. The V segment lost 3 bases and the J segment 7 bases; nucleotides outside the gene matches: 12. Germline V gene lookup returns CDR1 LNHNV and CDR2 YYDKDF (reference sequence). CDR3 length equals 15 residues.

With regard to this clone: The sample holds other DNA sequences that translate to the same CDR3. This CDR3 reads CASSYSRGQGYEQYF. The CDR3 DNA is TGTGCCAGCAGTTACTCGAGAGGACAGGGCTACGAGCAGTACTTC. The rearrangement joins TRBV6-5 to TRBJ2-7, with TRBD1 matching 8 bases. Unmatched junction bases numbered 4, after V lost 0 bases and J lost 3 bases. Looked up from germline, CDR1 is MNHEY and CDR2 is SVGAGI. This CDR3 is 15 amino acids long.

This clone was observed a handful of times. The chain recombines TRBV15 with TRBJ2-3; a possible D gene is TRBD2 (6 bases). Germline lookup yields CDR1 LNHNV and CDR2 YYDKDF (reference sequence). With 3 bases removed from V and 2 bases from J, the gap between germline ends came to 15 bases. This CDR3 contains 16 residues. CDR3 bases: TGTGCCACCAGCAGGGCTCTGGGACTCGACACAGATACGCAGTATTTT. Translation gives CATSRALGLDTDTQYF.

This clone turned up a few times. The chain recombines TRBV5-1 with TRBJ1-5; D not resolved. The CDR3 runs 14 residues. The V gene's germline CDR1 is SGHRS and CDR2 YFSETQ. With 0 bases removed from V and 6 bases from J, the gap between germline ends came to 10 bases. The CDR3 spells CASSLGSGGQPQHF. CDR3 bases: TGCGCCAGCAGCTTGGGGTCAGGTGGTCAGCCCCAGCATTTT.

V gene TRBV7-9 combines with J gene TRBJ2-7, with 8 bases aligning to TRBD1. V shed 4 bases, J shed 0 bases, and the junction held 8 bases outside the gene matches. The CDR3 is 16 amino acids. Germline loops: CDR1 SEHNR, CDR2 FQNEAQ (reference sequence). In nucleotides, the CDR3 is TGTGCCAGCAGCTCGACAGGGGCCCAGAGCTCCTACGAGCAGTACTTC. This gives the protein CASSSTGAQSSYEQYF. The full variable domain, with the rest looked up from reference TRBV7-9 and TRBJ2-7, is DTGVSQNPRHKITKRGQNVTFRCDPISEHNRLYWYRQTLGQGPEFLTYFQNEAQLEKSRLLSDRFSAERPKGSFSTLEIQRTEQGDSAMYLCASSSTGAQSSYEQYFGPGTRLTVT.